This T cell receptor beta chain was obtained from a study of T cells after yellow fever vaccination. TCRdb processed the 5' RACE reads anew with MiXCR; each CDR3 protein has one entry. In the table there are 500,000 to 650,000 distinct CDR3 sequences, roughly a sixth of which are singletons. Trimming removed 3 bases from V and 9 bases from J; junction bases left unmatched: 17. The CDR3 sequence is 17 residues long. CDR1 is SGHRS, CDR2 YFSETQ, per germline. Study-wide findings and caveats: High-abundance clonotypes from the bulk population could contaminate FACS-sorted repertoires. There was a small share of clonotypes that showed up in both the CD4 and CD8 compartments. When the response was secondary, it was weaker but reached its peak faster, day 5 versus 15. Primary-vaccination clones mostly resurfaced post-booster (just under 98% CD4, approximately 90% CD8).

Note on this clonotype: Its antigen is as yet unknown.

The sequenced sample was PBMCs, obtained about 5 days after the first yellow fever vaccination. The gene calls are TRBV5-1 and TRBJ2-1; 8 bases agree with TRBD2. This receptor was obtained from a man aged 18-30 years who received the YFV17D yellow fever vaccine. CDR3 loop: CASSSTRTGLVTGEQFF. For the CDR3, the DNA is TGCGCCAGCAGCTCCACTCGTACGGGACTAGTTACGGGTGAGCAGTTCTTC.